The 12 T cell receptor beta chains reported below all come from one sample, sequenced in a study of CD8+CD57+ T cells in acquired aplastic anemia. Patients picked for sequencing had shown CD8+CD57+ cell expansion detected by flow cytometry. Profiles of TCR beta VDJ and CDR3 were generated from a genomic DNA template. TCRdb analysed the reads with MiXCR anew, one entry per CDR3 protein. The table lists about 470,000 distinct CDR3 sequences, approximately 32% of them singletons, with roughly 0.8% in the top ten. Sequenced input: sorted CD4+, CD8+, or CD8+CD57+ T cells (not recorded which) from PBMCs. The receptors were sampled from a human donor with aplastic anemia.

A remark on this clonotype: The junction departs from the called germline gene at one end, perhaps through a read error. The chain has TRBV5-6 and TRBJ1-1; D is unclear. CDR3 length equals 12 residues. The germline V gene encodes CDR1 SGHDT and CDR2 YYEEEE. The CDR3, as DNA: TGTGCCAGCAGCTTGAGGGAGGCTGAAGCTCTCTTT. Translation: CASSLREAEALF. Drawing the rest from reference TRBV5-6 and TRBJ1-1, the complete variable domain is DAGVTQSPTHLIKTRGQQVTLRCSPKSGHDTVSWYQQALGQGPQFIFQYYEEEERQRGNFPDRFSGHQFPNYSSELNVNALLLGDSALYLCASSLREAEALFGQGTRLTVV.

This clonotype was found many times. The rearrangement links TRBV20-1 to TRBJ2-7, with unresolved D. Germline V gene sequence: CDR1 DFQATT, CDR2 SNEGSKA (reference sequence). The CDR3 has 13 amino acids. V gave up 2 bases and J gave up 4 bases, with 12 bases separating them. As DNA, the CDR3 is TGCAGTGCTAGAAACTTCGCCGGATACGAGCAGTACTTC. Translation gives CSARNFAGYEQYF.

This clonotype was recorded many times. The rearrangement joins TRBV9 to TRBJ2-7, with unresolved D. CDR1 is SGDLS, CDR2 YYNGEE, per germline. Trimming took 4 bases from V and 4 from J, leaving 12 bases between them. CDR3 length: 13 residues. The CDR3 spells CASSPVATYEQYF. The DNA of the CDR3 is TGTGCCAGCAGCCCTGTTGCGACATACGAGCAGTACTTC.

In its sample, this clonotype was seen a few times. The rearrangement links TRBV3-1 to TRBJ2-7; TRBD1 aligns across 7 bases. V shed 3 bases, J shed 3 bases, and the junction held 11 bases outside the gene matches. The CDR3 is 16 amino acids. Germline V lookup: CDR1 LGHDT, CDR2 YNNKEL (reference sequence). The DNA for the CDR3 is TGTGCCAGCAGCCACGATAGACAGGGCGATATCTACGAGCAGTACTTC. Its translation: CASSHDRQGDIYEQYF.

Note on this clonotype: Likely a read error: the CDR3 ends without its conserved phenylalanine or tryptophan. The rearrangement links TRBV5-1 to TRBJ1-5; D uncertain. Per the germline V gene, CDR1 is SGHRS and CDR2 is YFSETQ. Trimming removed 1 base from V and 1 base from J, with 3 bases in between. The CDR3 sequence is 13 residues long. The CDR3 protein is CASSLFSNQPQHL. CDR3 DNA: TGCGCCAGCAGCTTGTTCAGCAATCAGCCCCAGCATCTT.

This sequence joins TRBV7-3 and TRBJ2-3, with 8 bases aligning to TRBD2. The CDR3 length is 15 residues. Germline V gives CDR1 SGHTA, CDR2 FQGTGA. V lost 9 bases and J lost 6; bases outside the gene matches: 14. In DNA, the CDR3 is TGTGCCAGGAGCCCAACCGGGTCGGGGGGGGATACGCAGTATTTT. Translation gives CARSPTGSGGDTQYF.

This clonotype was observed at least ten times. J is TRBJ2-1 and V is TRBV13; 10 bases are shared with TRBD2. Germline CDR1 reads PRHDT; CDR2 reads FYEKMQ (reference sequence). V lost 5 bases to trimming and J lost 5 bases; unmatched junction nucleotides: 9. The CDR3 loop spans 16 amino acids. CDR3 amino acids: CASSQRASGSNNEQFF. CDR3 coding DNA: TGTGCCAGCAGCCAGAGGGCTAGCGGGAGTAACAATGAGCAGTTCTTC.

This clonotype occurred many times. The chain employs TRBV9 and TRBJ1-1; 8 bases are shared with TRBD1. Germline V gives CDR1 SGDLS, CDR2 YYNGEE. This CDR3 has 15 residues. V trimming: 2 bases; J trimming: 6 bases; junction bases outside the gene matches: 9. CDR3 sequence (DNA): TGTGCCAGCAGCGTTACTCCTGACAGGGGCTCTGAAGCTTTCTTT. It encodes CASSVTPDRGSEAFF.

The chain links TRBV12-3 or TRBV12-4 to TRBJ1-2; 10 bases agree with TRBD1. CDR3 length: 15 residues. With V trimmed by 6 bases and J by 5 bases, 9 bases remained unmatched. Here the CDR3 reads CASRDPGQGLYGYTF. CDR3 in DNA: TGTGCCAGCAGAGATCCGGGACAGGGGCTGTATGGCTACACCTTC.

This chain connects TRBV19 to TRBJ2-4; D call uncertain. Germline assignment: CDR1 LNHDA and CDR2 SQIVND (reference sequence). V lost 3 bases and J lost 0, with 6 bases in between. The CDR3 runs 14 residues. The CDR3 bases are TGTGCCAGTAGTATCAGCTTAGCCAAAAACATTCAGTACTTC. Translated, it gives CASSISLAKNIQYF.

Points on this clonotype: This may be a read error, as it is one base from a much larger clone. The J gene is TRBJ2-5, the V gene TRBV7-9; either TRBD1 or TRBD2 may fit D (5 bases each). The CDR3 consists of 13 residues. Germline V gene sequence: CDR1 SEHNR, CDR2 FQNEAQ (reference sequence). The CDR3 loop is CAGSRDLWETQYF. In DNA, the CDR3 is TGTGCCGGCAGCCGGGACCTGTGGGAGACCCAGTACTTC.

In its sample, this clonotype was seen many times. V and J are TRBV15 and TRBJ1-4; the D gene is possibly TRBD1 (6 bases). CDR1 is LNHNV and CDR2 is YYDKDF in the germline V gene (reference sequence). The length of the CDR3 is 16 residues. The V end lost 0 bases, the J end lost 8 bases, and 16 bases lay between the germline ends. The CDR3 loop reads CATSRDFEGGHEKLFF. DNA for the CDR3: TGTGCCACCAGCAGAGACTTTGAAGGGGGTCACGAAAAACTGTTTTTT.